The entry below describes one T cell receptor (beta chain). At one end, the junction sequence differs from germline, possibly due to a read error. This record belongs to a study of tumor-infiltrating lymphocytes in primary liver carcinoma. In the study overall: Samples had roughly 3.5 to 7.5 million productive TCRbeta reads, comparable between tissue types.

The CDR3 length is 14 residues. Blood RNA originated from unsorted whole blood, with germline DNA additionally extracted. Starting material of 450 to 550 ng total RNA yielded TCR beta cDNA via a constant-region primer. Researchers made the TCR beta libraries by running three nested multiplex PCR rounds with slightly modified ARM-PCR. Use of TRBV1-TRBV30 forward primers with a C-beta reverse primer characterized the first two PCR rounds, which lasted around 10 cycles each. TCRdb reprocessed the multiplex PCR reads via MiXCR and lists one record per CDR3 protein. The table has approximately 210,000 distinct CDR3 sequences, less than 75% seen once.

The sequence was obtained from a woman in her sixties or seventies with primary liver carcinoma and hepatitis B virus infection. The chain is built from TRBV12-3 or TRBV12-4 and TRBJ1-1; no reliable D call. The sample was peripheral blood. Here the CDR3 reads CAGSPGGSLTEAFF. In nucleotides, the CDR3 is TGTGCCGGCAGTCCGGGAGGGTCGCTGACTGAAGCTTTCTTT.